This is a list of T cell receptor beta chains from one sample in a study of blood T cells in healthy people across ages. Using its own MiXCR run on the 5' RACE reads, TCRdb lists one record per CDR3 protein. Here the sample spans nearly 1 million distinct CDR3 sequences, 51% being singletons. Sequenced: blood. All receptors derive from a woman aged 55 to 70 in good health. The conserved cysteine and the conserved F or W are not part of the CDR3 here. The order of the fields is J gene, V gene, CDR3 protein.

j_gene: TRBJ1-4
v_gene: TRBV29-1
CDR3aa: SASAGTGAGANEKLF

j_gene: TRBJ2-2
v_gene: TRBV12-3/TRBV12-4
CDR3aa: ASSQGLAGVTGELF

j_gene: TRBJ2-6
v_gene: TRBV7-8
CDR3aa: ASSLRFAGANVLT

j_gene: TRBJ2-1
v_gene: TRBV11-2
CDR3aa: ASSSPGRGRDEQF

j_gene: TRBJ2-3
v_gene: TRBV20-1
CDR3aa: SARRRDRAADTQY

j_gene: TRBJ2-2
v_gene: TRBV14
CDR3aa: ASSRRGGTGELF

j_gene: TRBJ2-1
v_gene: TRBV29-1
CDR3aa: SVRARNGGEQF

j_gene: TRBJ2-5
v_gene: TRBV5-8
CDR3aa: ASSDPGKSETQY

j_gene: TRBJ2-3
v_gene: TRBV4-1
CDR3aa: ASNRGGYTDTQY

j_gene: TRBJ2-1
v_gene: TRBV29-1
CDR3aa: SVEDLGDEQF

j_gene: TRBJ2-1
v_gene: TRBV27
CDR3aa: ASRSSDRTKQF

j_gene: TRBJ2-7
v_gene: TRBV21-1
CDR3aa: ASSLTSGRAAYEQY

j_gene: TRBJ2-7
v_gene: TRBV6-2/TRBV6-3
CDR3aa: ASSRTKTYEQY

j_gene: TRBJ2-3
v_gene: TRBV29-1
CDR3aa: SVEFAGGPPDTQY

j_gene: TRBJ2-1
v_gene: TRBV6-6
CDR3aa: ASSQSGRARYNEQF

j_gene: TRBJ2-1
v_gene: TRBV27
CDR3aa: ASGDPAGVNLNEQF

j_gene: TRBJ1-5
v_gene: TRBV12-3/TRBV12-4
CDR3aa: ASSCRIFQPQH

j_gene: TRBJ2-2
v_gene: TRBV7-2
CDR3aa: ASSLKLATGELF

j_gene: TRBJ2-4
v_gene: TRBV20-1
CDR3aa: SARIVAGAKNIQY

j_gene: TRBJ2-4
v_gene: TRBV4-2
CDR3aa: ASSQQGSGIQY

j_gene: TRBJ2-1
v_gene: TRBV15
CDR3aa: ATSRRTGAIDNEQF

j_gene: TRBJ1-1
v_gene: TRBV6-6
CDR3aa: ASSYPGDGDTEAF

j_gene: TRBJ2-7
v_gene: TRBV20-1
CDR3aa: SAFKGGSYEQY

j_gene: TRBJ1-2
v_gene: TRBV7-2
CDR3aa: ASSLTALGTGLNYGYT

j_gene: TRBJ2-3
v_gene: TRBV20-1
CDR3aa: SARVRSQGLGTDTQY

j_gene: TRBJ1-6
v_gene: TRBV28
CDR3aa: ASRKDIDNSPLH

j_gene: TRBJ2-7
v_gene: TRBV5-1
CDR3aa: ASSLAATTYEQY

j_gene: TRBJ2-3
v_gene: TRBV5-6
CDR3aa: ASSSGRAADTQY

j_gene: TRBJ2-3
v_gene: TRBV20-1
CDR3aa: SARNRLTPDTQY

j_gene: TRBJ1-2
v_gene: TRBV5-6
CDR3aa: ASSQTWGYGYT

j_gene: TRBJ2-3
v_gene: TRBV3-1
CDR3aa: ASSGDGYTGSQY

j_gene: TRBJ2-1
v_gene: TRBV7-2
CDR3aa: ASSPDWNWSNEQF

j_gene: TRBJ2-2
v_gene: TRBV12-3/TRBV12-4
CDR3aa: ASRRQGANTGELF

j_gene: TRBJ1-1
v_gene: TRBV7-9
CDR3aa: ASSSSTVAAEAF

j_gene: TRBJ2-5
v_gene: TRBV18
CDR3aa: ASSNRRQRQETQY

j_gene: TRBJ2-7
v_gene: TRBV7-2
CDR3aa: ASSLGRPGARVYEQY

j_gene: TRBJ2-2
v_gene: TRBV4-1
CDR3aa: ASSQGGVVDTGELF